This TCR beta chain was sequenced for a study of cytomegalovirus exposure and HLA in healthy donors (TCRdb year 2017). About the study as a whole: A later analysis indicated that the 120 validation repertoires were generated on the platform also employed for the 700 or so repertoires of the first cohort. The study aimed to test whether signatures of past pathogen exposure could be identified by cataloging public T cell receptors. Besides the first cohort of 666 subjects, a separate validation cohort made up of over a hundred different subjects was used. To predict cytomegalovirus infection status, the study combined high-throughput TCR immunosequencing, statistical association of individual TCRs with disease status, and machine learning. Study-wide findings and limitations: The classifier was reported to diagnose cytomegalovirus status with high specificity and sensitivity in both the original and validation cohorts. In vitro tests confirmed that a few of the cytomegalovirus-associated TCR beta chains recognize cytomegalovirus antigens. While some public TCRs were present in many individuals, most TCR sequences turned up only very rarely across donors. A later analysis lacked HLA typing for the validation cohort, so it scored co-occurrence in that cohort across all 110 or so repertoires. A total of 150 to 200 TCR beta chains were listed by the study as associated with cytomegalovirus. Subsequent analysis determined that TCRs grouped into clusters in the first cohort also showed a tendency toward co-occurrence across the roughly 110 validation repertoires, and approximately 93% of cluster scores exceeded 0. It was suggested by the authors that the approach could potentially be generalized to other disease states and immunological phenotypes.

Worth noting for this clone: It has no known antigen specificity. No much larger clone is present one base from it, and per-base qualities are unavailable.

Receptor libraries were prepared by the immunoSEQ multiplex PCR assay. Under the source paper's analysis protocol: A statistical classification framework was developed to diagnose cytomegalovirus status using the catalog of TCR beta chain sequences. This is the immuneACCESS table as TCRdb keeps it, with only in-frame sequences that have V and J called. A part of the clones is gone; compared with another copy, unresolved V genes explain less than half, and the rest is unexplained. For V, J and clone size, that table is used; D and trimming come from the DNA. This sample gives roughly 60,000 clones in total; just under 95% of them show up just once. 2% to 2.5% of the sample is held by the ten biggest clonotypes. The donors belonged to the validation cohort of around 110 subjects, which was separate from the 666-subject first cohort. The CDR3 runs 17 amino acids, cysteine and phenylalanine included. Only the CDR3 region is kept as DNA, spanning 51 bases read in frame from base 1. Taken from the germline V gene (reference sequence), the CDR1 and CDR2 loops are SEHNR and FQNEAQ. Cut back by 5 bases and 0 bases, the V and J ends lie 19 bases apart.

The TCR was taken from a man aged 18 to 35 in good health and CMV-seronegative. The chain uses TRBV7-9 and TRBJ1-1; TRBD1 is possibly the D segment (6 matching bases). Sequenced input: PBMCs. The nucleotides are TGTGCCAGCAGCCGCATATTCGGACAGCACATGAACACTGAAGCTTTCTTT. This gives the protein CASSRIFGQHMNTEAFF.